This note documents a single T cell receptor (beta chain) sequence. The antigen it binds to is not known. Base-call qualities are not available, and no considerably larger clone is one nucleotide away. The immunoSEQ Assay, a bias-controlled multiplex PCR, was used to amplify TCRbeta CDR3 regions from genomic DNA. In the source study's methods: Nucleated cell counts per sample were estimated from amplification of reference gene primers within the assay. Sequence reads were collapsed and filtered to measure the absolute abundance of every unique TCRbeta CDR3 rearrangement. Productive Simpson clonality was computed per sample as the square root of Simpson's diversity index over productive rearrangements. TCRdb limited this immuneACCESS table to in-frame rearrangements with V and J called. A share of clones is missing; checked studies link under half to unresolved V genes, and the rest is unexplained. The V and J calls and clone size were taken over from that table, and D and trimming were inferred from the DNA. For this sample the table gives 250,000 to 300,000 clones, of which less than 85% were detected only once. Around 2.9% of the sample goes to the ten largest clones.

These data belong to a study of blood T cell repertoires in COVID-19 (dated by TCRdb to 2018 to 2021). General notes on the study: Collaborator samples came from the United States, Italy and Spain and covered acute and convalescent phases of COVID-19. The prospective study material was composed of cDNA or gDNA derived from T cells, B-cell-depleted T cells, or PBMCs. Subjects who had been exposed to COVID-19, were actively infected with it, or had recovered from it provided the deeply sampled blood TCRbeta repertoires that made up the dataset. The repertoires were released in a freely available public database intended as a resource for research on the immune response to SARS-CoV-2. Nearly every sample came with metadata listing a de-identified subject ID, COVID-19 status, age in years and sex. Where HLA class I and class II types were available, the types were taken from metadata supplied by the sample provider, not from assay-based typing. The samples were drawn from the first 160 participants of the ongoing ImmuneRACE study and from more than 1,000 subjects provided by 6 global collaborators.

At the junction V is shortened by 7 bases and J by 2 bases, with 33 bases in between. The CDR3 covers 20 residues, taking in both the cysteine and the phenylalanine. The entry retains the CDR3 DNA only, 60 bases that are in frame from base 1. CDR1 and CDR2 are read off the germline V gene as MGHRA and YSYEKL. Collaborating institutions collected whole blood in K2EDTA tubes following their own protocols. Collaborator samples were shipped for TCRbeta analysis as frozen whole blood, isolated PBMCs, or DNA extracted from either sample type. Summary of the overall study and its limitations: Clinical and demographic metadata were provided uncurated, with the amount varying by source and participant.

Sequenced sample: peripheral blood. The chain joins TRBV4-1 to TRBJ2-7, and TRBD2 may be the D gene, going by 6 matching bases. The origin of this receptor is a woman aged 18-30 years with acute or convalescent COVID-19. In nucleotide form, the sequence is TGCGCCAGCACCTCCTCCTTCGGGAGCGGGCGTGGTAAGGGAACCTACGAGCAGTACTTC. This translates into CASTSSFGSGRGKGTYEQYF.